Detailed here is one T cell receptor beta chain. Per the germline V gene, CDR1 is GTSNPN and CDR2 is SVGIG (reference sequence). The CDR3 consists of 17 residues. Trimming cost V 0 bases and J 0 bases; bases outside gene matches: 4. Under the authors' procedure: Cell counts per sample came from amplifying reference gene primers. Only in-frame clones appear in the TCRdb table, and some are missing; sequencing was by immunoSEQ multiplex PCR. V, J and clone size were drawn from that table, and D and trimming were deduced from the DNA. This sample has over 250,000 clones, with 80% to 90% found just once. The data were taken from a study of blood T cell repertoires in COVID-19. Study-level background: Acute and convalescent COVID-19 samples came from the United States, Italy and Spain.

The sequence was collected from a woman in her 70s with acute or convalescent COVID-19. The sequencing input was peripheral blood. The chain joins TRBV30 to TRBJ2-6; TRBD2 matches at 8 bases. As DNA, the CDR3 is TGTGCCTGGAGTGTAAGCGGGGGAAGCTCTGGGGCCAACGTCCTGACTTTC. Translation: CAWSVSGGSSGANVLTF.